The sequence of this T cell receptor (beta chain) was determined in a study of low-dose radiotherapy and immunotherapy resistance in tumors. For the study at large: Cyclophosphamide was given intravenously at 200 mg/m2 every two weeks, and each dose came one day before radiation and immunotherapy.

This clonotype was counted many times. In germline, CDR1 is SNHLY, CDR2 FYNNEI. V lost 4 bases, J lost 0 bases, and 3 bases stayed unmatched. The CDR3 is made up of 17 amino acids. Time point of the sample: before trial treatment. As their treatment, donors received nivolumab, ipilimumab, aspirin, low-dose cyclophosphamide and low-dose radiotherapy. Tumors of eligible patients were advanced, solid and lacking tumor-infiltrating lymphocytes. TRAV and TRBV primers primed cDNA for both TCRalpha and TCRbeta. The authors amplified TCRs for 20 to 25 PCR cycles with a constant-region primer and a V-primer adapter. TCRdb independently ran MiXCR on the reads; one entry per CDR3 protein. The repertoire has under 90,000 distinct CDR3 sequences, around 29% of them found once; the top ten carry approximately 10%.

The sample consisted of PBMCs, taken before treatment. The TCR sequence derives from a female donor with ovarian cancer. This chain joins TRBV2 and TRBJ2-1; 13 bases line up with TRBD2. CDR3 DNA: TGTGCCAGCAGTGGACTAGCGGGGGGCCTCTCCTACAATGAGCAGTTCTTC. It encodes CASSGLAGGLSYNEQFF.